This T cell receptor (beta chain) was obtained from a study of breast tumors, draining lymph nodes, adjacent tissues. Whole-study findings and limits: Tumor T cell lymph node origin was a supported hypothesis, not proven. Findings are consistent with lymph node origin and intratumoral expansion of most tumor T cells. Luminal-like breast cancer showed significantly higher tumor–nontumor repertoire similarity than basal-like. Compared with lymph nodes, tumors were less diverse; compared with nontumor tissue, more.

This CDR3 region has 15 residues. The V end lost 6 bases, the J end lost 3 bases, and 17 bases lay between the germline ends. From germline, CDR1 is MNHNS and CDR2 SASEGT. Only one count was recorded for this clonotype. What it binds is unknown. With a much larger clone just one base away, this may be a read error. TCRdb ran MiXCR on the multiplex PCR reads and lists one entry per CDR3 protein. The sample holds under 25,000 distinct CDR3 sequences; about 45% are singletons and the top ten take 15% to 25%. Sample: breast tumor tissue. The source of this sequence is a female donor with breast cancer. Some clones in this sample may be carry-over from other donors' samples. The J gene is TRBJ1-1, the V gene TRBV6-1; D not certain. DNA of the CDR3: TGTGCCAGCAGGCTTTGGACGGACGGGGACACTGAAGCTTTCTTT. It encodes CASRLWTDGDTEAFF.